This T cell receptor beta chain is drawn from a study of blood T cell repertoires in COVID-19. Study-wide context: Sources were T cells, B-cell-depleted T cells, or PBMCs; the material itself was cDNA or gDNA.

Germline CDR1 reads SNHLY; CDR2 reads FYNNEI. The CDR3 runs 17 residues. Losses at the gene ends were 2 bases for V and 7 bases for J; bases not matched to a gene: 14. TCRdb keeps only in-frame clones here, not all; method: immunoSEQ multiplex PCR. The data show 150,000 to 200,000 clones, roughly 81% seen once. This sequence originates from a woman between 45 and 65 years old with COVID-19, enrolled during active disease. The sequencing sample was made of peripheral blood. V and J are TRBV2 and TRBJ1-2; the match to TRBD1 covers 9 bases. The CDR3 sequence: CASSERGPGTGPRGYTF. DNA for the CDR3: TGTGCCAGCAGTGAAAGGGGGCCCGGGACAGGGCCCCGTGGCTACACCTTC.